A single sample gave rise to the 5 T cell receptor beta chains below, sequenced in a study of OX40 agonist ivuxolimab in advanced cancers. The library was prepared using the immunoSEQ multiplex PCR assay. In TCRdb, the immuneACCESS table is reduced to in-frame sequences with V and J assigned. These tables do not hold every clone; where another copy was compared, an unresolved V gene accounts for under half, and the others remain unexplained. The sample table records fewer than 55,000 clones; about nine tenths of these occur just once. The top ten clones comprise over 1.5% of the sample. The material sequenced was CD4+ or CD8+ T cells sorted from blood, taken in a trial of the OX40 agonist ivuxolimab. The receptors stem from an adult with an advanced solid tumor such as melanoma, head and neck, liver or kidney cancer.

This clone was found a few times. The chain uses TRBV10-3 and TRBJ2-5; D not certain. Germline lookup yields CDR1 ENHRY and CDR2 SYGVKD. Trimming took 2 bases from V and 5 from J, leaving 9 bases between them. The CDR3 covers 13 residues. The CDR3 nucleotides read TGTGCCATCAGTGAGCGGCTCGGCGAGACCCAGTACTTC. Translated, it gives CAISERLGETQYF.

In this sample, this clone turned up a few times. This sequence joins TRBV29-1 and TRBJ2-2; TRBD2 matches 9 bases. V gave up 7 bases and J gave up 1 base; unmatched junction bases: 4. Germline V gene data show CDR1 as SQVTM and CDR2 as ANQGSEA. The length of the CDR3 is 14 residues. In nucleotides, the CDR3 is TGCAGCGCCAAAGCGGGGGGGAACACCGGGGAGCTGTTTTTT. As protein: CSAKAGGNTGELFF.

The CDR3 sequence is CASSLEGTQYF. The CDR3 DNA sequence: TGTGCCAGCAGCTTGGAAGGGACCCAGTACTTC. The rearrangement uses TRBV5-4 and TRBJ2-5; D remains unclear. Looked up from germline, CDR1 is SGHNT and CDR2 is YYREEE (reference sequence). The CDR3 extends over 11 amino acids. Trimming cost V 0 bases and J 7 bases, with 4 bases left between them.

The chain has TRBV5-6 and TRBJ2-5; no clear D. Germline values: CDR1 SGHDT, CDR2 YYEEEE. V dropped 2 bases and J dropped 3 bases, with 11 bases sitting between them. The CDR3 totals 14 residues. The CDR3 DNA reads as TGTGCCAGCAGCTTCCTGGACGTTGAAGAGACCCAGTACTTC. Protein sequence: CASSFLDVEETQYF.

This chain links TRBV19 with TRBJ1-3, with a weak D call TRBD1 (6 bases). The ends were cut back, 10 bases at V and 0 bases at J, with 13 bases in the middle. The CDR3 has 14 amino acids. Germline V lookup: CDR1 LNHDA, CDR2 SQIVND (reference sequence). The CDR3 sequence is CATGQLASGNTIYF. Written as DNA, the CDR3 is TGTGCCACAGGACAGCTCGCCTCTGGAAACACCATATATTTT.